The clone carrying this TCR beta chain was counted many times. The entry originates in a study of T-cell reconstitution after alpha-beta-depleted transplantation in children. For TCRbeta, the library was prepared with unique molecular identifiers. Each CDR3 protein gets one entry after TCRdb re-called the PCR reads with MiXCR. The sample contains about 640,000 distinct CDR3 sequences, approximately 16% of which appear only once. The receptor's source is a human donor who donated a stem cell graft to a child with acute myeloid leukemia. The input for sequencing was PBMCs from the stem cell graft donor, taken from the stem cell graft.

The CDR3: CASSSELPDTQYF. CDR3 DNA sequence: TGTGCCAGCAGTTCGGAACTTCCCGATACGCAGTATTTT. This chain uses TRBV12-3 or TRBV12-4 with TRBJ2-3; D gene uncertain. The CDR3 totals 13 residues. The germline V and J ends were trimmed by 4 bases and 6 bases, with 11 bases remaining between them.